This is a list of T cell receptor beta chains from one sample in a study of blood T cell repertoires in COVID-19. Profiled with immunoSEQ multiplex PCR; TCRdb holds only in-frame clones, not every one. The sample contains 95,000 to 120,000 clones, approximately 91% of which appear only once. The sequencing sample was made of peripheral blood. The receptor set was obtained from a woman in her seventies who had recovered from COVID-19. CDR3s include the opening cysteine and the closing phenylalanine or tryptophan. D genes are given only for firm matches. Clone size is given for some rows only: seen once, a few or many times, or a class if the clone is expanded.

abundance: .
j_gene: TRBJ1-3
len: 15
v_gene: TRBV5-1
d_gene: .
CDR3nt: TGCGCCAGCAGCTTGGGGGGGCCCTCTGGAAACACCATATATTTT
CDR3aa: CASSLGGPSGNTIYF

abundance: once
j_gene: TRBJ2-7
len: 15
v_gene: TRBV10-3
d_gene: TRBD2
CDR3nt: TGTGCCTCCGGGACTAGCGGGGTGAGCTCCTACGAGCAGTACTTC
CDR3aa: CASGTSGVSSYEQYF

abundance: few
j_gene: TRBJ1-2
len: 13
v_gene: TRBV5-4
d_gene: TRBD1
CDR3nt: TGTGCCAGCAGGGGACAGGGAGGCTATGGCTACACCTTC
CDR3aa: CASRGQGGYGYTF

abundance: .
j_gene: TRBJ2-3
len: 16
v_gene: TRBV9
d_gene: .
CDR3nt: TGTGCCAGCAGCGTAGCCGGGGGTGGGGGCACAGATACGCAGTATTTT
CDR3aa: CASSVAGGGGTDTQYF

abundance: few
j_gene: TRBJ2-1
len: 15
v_gene: TRBV6-4
d_gene: TRBD2
CDR3nt: TGTGCCAGCAGTAACACAGATCATGCTAGCGGTGAGCAGTTCTTC
CDR3aa: CASSNTDHASGEQFF

abundance: .
j_gene: TRBJ1-5
len: 15
v_gene: TRBV7-2
d_gene: TRBD1
CDR3nt: TGTGCCAGCAGCCGCGACAGGGCGGGCAATCAGCCCCAGCATTTT
CDR3aa: CASSRDRAGNQPQHF

abundance: few
j_gene: TRBJ1-6
len: 14
v_gene: TRBV3-1/TRBV3-2
d_gene: .
CDR3nt: TGTGCCAGCAGCCAAGGGCAGGGAGGGTCACCCCTCCACTTT
CDR3aa: CASSQGQGGSPLHF

abundance: .
j_gene: TRBJ1-2
len: 14
v_gene: TRBV4-2
d_gene: .
CDR3nt: TGTGCCAGCAGCCAAGAGCACAGGGACTATGGCTACACCTTC
CDR3aa: CASSQEHRDYGYTF

abundance: .
j_gene: TRBJ1-6
len: 14
v_gene: TRBV7-2
d_gene: TRBD1
CDR3nt: TGTGCCAGCAGCCCACGGGACAGGGGATCACCCCTCCACTTT
CDR3aa: CASSPRDRGSPLHF

abundance: .
j_gene: TRBJ1-1
len: 14
v_gene: TRBV10-2
d_gene: TRBD1
CDR3nt: TGCGCCAGCAGTTCCCAGGGGGGGAACACTGAAGCTTTCTTT
CDR3aa: CASSSQGGNTEAFF

abundance: .
j_gene: TRBJ1-1
len: 15
v_gene: TRBV4-3
d_gene: .
CDR3nt: TGCGCCAGCAGCCAAGATAGGGGGGAGGGGACTGAAGCTTTCTTT
CDR3aa: CASSQDRGEGTEAFF

abundance: .
j_gene: TRBJ2-7
len: 13
v_gene: TRBV18
d_gene: TRBD1
CDR3nt: TGTGCCAGTGCCGGGACAGGGGTACACGAGCAGTACTTC
CDR3aa: CASAGTGVHEQYF

abundance: .
j_gene: TRBJ2-7
len: 12
v_gene: TRBV30
d_gene: .
CDR3nt: TGTGCCTGGAGACAGGGTTCCTACGAGCAGTACTTC
CDR3aa: CAWRQGSYEQYF

abundance: .
j_gene: TRBJ2-2
len: 12
v_gene: TRBV19
d_gene: .
CDR3nt: TGTGCCAGTACCTTGTCGGGAAGGGAGCTGTTTTTT
CDR3aa: CASTLSGRELFF

abundance: .
j_gene: TRBJ2-5
len: 15
v_gene: TRBV6-2/TRBV6-3
d_gene: TRBD1
CDR3nt: TGTGCCAGCAGTTTCCTCAGGACAGGGGGGGAGACCCAGTACTTC
CDR3aa: CASSFLRTGGETQYF

abundance: .
j_gene: TRBJ2-1
len: 16
v_gene: TRBV7-2
d_gene: TRBD2
CDR3nt: TGTGCCAGCAGCTTGGGGGGGACTAGCTCCTACAATGAGCAGTTCTTC
CDR3aa: CASSLGGTSSYNEQFF

abundance: .
j_gene: TRBJ2-1
len: 18
v_gene: TRBV30
d_gene: TRBD2
CDR3nt: TGTGCCTGGAGTGCCGGGACTAGCGGGTCGAACTCCTACAATGAGCAGTTCTTC
CDR3aa: CAWSAGTSGSNSYNEQFF

abundance: .
j_gene: TRBJ2-5
len: 12
v_gene: TRBV6-1
d_gene: TRBD2
CDR3nt: TGTGCCACCGCGGGAGGTGGAGAGACCCAGTACTTC
CDR3aa: CATAGGGETQYF

abundance: .
j_gene: TRBJ1-3
len: 13
v_gene: TRBV29-1
d_gene: .
CDR3nt: TGCAGCGTTGTACCAGTCTCTGGAAACACCATATATTTT
CDR3aa: CSVVPVSGNTIYF

abundance: .
j_gene: TRBJ1-1
len: 14
v_gene: TRBV7-3
d_gene: .
CDR3nt: TGTGCCAGCAGCCTCCTTCCAGGGGAGGGTGAAGCTTTCTTT
CDR3aa: CASSLLPGEGEAFF